These 25 T cell receptor beta chains were all obtained from the same sample, sequenced in a study of shared clonotypes between healthy human individuals. The protocol was immunoSEQ multiplex PCR, while the TCRdb copy is restricted to in-frame clones and leaves out a portion. In the table there are 2 million or so clones, 85% to 95% of which are singletons. CD45RO-negative CD8 cells positively selected for CCR7 made up the naive population, which excluded terminally differentiated effector memory CD45RA+ cells. Sequencing used naive CD8+ T cells sorted from blood. The receptors derive from a man younger than 35 in good health.

The CDR3 bases are TGCGCCAGCAGCCCGGCAGGAGCGGGAGGTAATGAGCAGTTCTTC. It codes for CASSPAGAGGNEQFF. The chain carries TRBV4-1 and TRBJ2-1; 9 bases match TRBD2. Germline assignment: CDR1 MGHRA and CDR2 YSYEKL. CDR3 size: 15 residues. The V segment lost 4 bases and the J segment 7 bases; nucleotides outside the gene matches: 8.

This clone was observed once. In nucleotides, the CDR3 is TGTGCCAGCAGCCCTGGACTAGCGGGAGCCAGATACGAGCAGTACTTC. Amino acids: CASSPGLAGARYEQYF. The chain links TRBV7-8 to TRBJ2-7; 13 bases fit TRBD2. Germline values: CDR1 SGHVS, CDR2 FQNEAQ. The CDR3 extends over 16 amino acids. With 5 bases clipped from V and 4 bases from J, the junction kept 8 bases outside the gene matches.

This clone appeared once. V gene TRBV27 combines with J gene TRBJ2-3; tentatively, D is TRBD1 or TRBD2 (5 bases each). V lost 2 bases to trimming and J lost 0 bases, with 21 bases between them. Germline-derived CDR1 and CDR2 are MNHEY and SMNVEV (reference sequence). The length of the CDR3 is 19 residues. The CDR3 here is CASSLIPGPVRFSTDTQYF. CDR3 DNA sequence: TGTGCCAGCAGTTTAATTCCGGGACCAGTTCGTTTTAGCACAGATACGCAGTATTTT.

V usage is TRBV4-3 and J usage is TRBJ2-7; 7 bases align to TRBD2. The germline V gene has CDR1 LGHNA and CDR2 YSLEER. J lost 7 bases, V lost 1 base, and 10 bases had no gene match. The CDR3 has 15 residues. The CDR3: CASSQVLAGEGEQYF. CDR3 nucleotide sequence: TGCGCCAGCAGCCAAGTCCTTGCGGGAGAGGGAGAGCAGTACTTC.

The chain combines TRBV7-9 with TRBJ2-1, with 7 bases that match TRBD2. The V segment lost 2 bases and the J segment 0 bases; nucleotides outside the gene matches: 4. The CDR3 extends over 16 amino acids. Germline V lookup: CDR1 SEHNR, CDR2 FQNEAQ (reference sequence). The CDR3 spells CASSLRGGGSYNEQFF. DNA of the CDR3: TGTGCCAGCAGCTTAAGGGGCGGGGGCTCCTACAATGAGCAGTTCTTC.

The chain employs TRBV19 and TRBJ2-7; no clear D gene. V was shortened by 1 base and J by 7 bases, with 14 bases between the two germline ends. Germline lookup yields CDR1 LNHDA and CDR2 SQIVND (reference sequence). The CDR3 sequence is 14 residues long. The CDR3: CASSIGGSGREQYF. CDR3 in DNA: TGTGCCAGTAGTATAGGCGGCAGTGGCAGGGAGCAGTACTTC. The variable domain in full, completed from reference TRBV19 and TRBJ2-7, reads DGGITQSPKYLFRKEGQNVTLSCEQNLNHDAMYWYRQDPGQGLRLIYYSQIVNDFQKGDIAEGYSVSREKKESFPLTVTSAQKNPTAFYLCASSIGGSGREQYFGPGTRLTVT.

This rearrangement joins TRBV11-2 to TRBJ2-1; 7 bases fit TRBD1. V lost 6 bases, J lost 6 bases, and 8 bases stayed unmatched. CDR1 SGHAT and CDR2 FQNNGV come from the germline V gene. The CDR3 runs to 14 residues. Here the CDR3 DNA reads TGTGCCAGCAGGCCCACGACAGGGTTCAATGAGCAGTTCTTC. The encoded protein is CASRPTTGFNEQFF.

With regard to this clone: At the DNA level, this CDR3 is encoded by other sequences in the same sample as well. The V gene is TRBV7-9, the J gene TRBJ2-3; D is perhaps TRBD2 (5 bases). The V gene's germline CDR1 is SEHNR and CDR2 FQNEAQ (reference sequence). The CDR3 length is 13 residues. Between the trimmed V and J ends, which lost 1 base and 5 bases, there was a span of 7 bases. CDR3 amino acids: CASSLVSGDTQYF. The CDR3, as DNA: TGTGCCAGCAGCTTAGTAAGCGGAGATACGCAGTATTTT.

The chain carries TRBV7-2 and TRBJ1-1; D gene uncertain. Germline V gives CDR1 SGHTA, CDR2 FQGNSA. The CDR3 is 13 residues long. V lost 4 bases to trimming and J lost 11 bases, with 17 bases between them. CDR3 nucleotides: TGTGCCAGCAGCTCTGTCGGTCCGACGGGCGCTTTCTTT. It encodes CASSSVGPTGAFF.

In this sample, this clone turned up once. The rearrangement uses TRBV4-1 and TRBJ2-1; 10 nucleotides match TRBD1. V gave up 3 bases and J gave up 6 bases; unmatched junction bases: 8. There are 16 residues in the CDR3. Germline V gene data show CDR1 as MGHRA and CDR2 as YSYEKL. CDR3: CASSQAAGTGANEQFF. As DNA, the CDR3 is TGCGCCAGCAGCCAGGCTGCCGGGACAGGGGCCAATGAGCAGTTCTTC.

This sequence joins TRBV27 and TRBJ2-1; 10 bases line up with TRBD2. The J segment lost 7 bases and the V segment lost 0 bases, leaving 3 bases of the junction unmatched. The germline gives CDR1 MNHEY, CDR2 SMNVEV (reference sequence). The CDR3 spans 15 residues. CDR3 in amino acids: CASSLSASGSNEQFF. CDR3 DNA sequence: TGTGCCAGCAGTTTATCGGCTAGCGGGAGTAATGAGCAGTTCTTC.

In this sample, this clone turned up once. The chain joins TRBV27 to TRBJ2-7, with 7 bases lining up with TRBD2. V dropped 2 bases and J dropped 1; count of bases not matched to a gene: 2. Germline V CDR1 and CDR2: MNHEY, SMNVEV (reference sequence). The CDR3 extends over 14 amino acids. The CDR3 sequence is CASSLRGVSYEQYF. The DNA of the CDR3 is TGTGCCAGCAGTTTACGGGGGGTTTCCTACGAGCAGTACTTC.

The chain has TRBV27 and TRBJ1-4; no definite D call. Trimming removed 5 bases from V and 7 bases from J, with 14 bases in between. CDR3 length: 14 residues. Germline assignment: CDR1 MNHEY and CDR2 SMNVEV (reference sequence). Here the CDR3 DNA reads TGTGCCAGCAGTCGCGAAGGGTTCTCTGAAAAACTGTTTTTT. It is translated as CASSREGFSEKLFF.

This chain connects TRBV28 to TRBJ2-3; D gene uncertain. Germline V gene sequence: CDR1 MDHEN, CDR2 SYDVKM. The CDR3 covers 15 residues. Trimming shortened V by 2 bases and J by 6 bases, and 15 bases separated the two germline ends. The CDR3 protein is CASSLSRVHMDTQYF. The CDR3 coding sequence is TGTGCCAGCAGTTTAAGTCGGGTTCACATGGATACGCAGTATTTT.

The chain is built from TRBV13 and TRBJ2-7; maybe TRBD1 (6 bases). From germline, CDR1 is PRHDT and CDR2 FYEKMQ (reference sequence). Trimming cost V 0 bases and J 3 bases, with 15 bases left between them. This CDR3 is built from 16 residues. This chain's CDR3 is CASSLGRDTGGYEQYF. The CDR3 DNA is TGTGCCAGCAGCTTAGGTCGGGACACAGGCGGCTACGAGCAGTACTTC.

Remarks on this clone: Other DNA sequences in this specimen translate into the identical CDR3. V usage is TRBV4-1 and J usage is TRBJ2-5, with D possibly matching TRBD2 (6 bases). The germline V gene has CDR1 MGHRA and CDR2 YSYEKL. Trimming took 0 bases from V and 4 from J, leaving 9 bases between them. The CDR3 extends over 14 amino acids. CDR3 residues: CASSQDPGRETQYF. The CDR3 DNA reads as TGCGCCAGCAGCCAAGACCCCGGGAGAGAGACCCAGTACTTC.

The table lists this clone with a few counts. This same CDR3 is encoded by further DNA sequences in the sample. The chain combines TRBV15 with TRBJ1-5; D gene unclear. V was shortened by 1 base and J by 4 bases, with 2 bases between the two germline ends. Germline V gene lookup returns CDR1 LNHNV and CDR2 YYDKDF (reference sequence). The CDR3 length is 12 residues. CDR3 DNA sequence: TGTGCCACCAGCAGAGTGAATCAGCCCCAGCATTTT. Translating it yields CATSRVNQPQHF.

The chain has TRBV27 and TRBJ2-1; tentatively, D is TRBD1 (6 bases). Germline V gene data show CDR1 as MNHEY and CDR2 as SMNVEV (reference sequence). The CDR3 has 14 amino acids. Deletions cut 4 bases from V and 3 bases from J, with 10 bases between. In DNA, the CDR3 is TGTGCCAGCAGTTCGGACAGAGACTACAATGAGCAGTTCTTC. It yields the protein CASSSDRDYNEQFF.

The chain carries TRBV7-6 and TRBJ2-1; tentatively, D is TRBD1 (5 bases). Germline lookup yields CDR1 SGHVS and CDR2 FNYEAQ. The V gene lost 2 bases and the J gene lost 5 bases, with 10 bases spanning the gap. The CDR3 is made up of 14 amino acids. The CDR3 nucleotides read TGTGCCAGCAGCTTATGGGCAGGGAACAATGAGCAGTTCTTC. This translates into CASSLWAGNNEQFF.

This rearrangement joins TRBV10-2 to TRBJ2-2; TRBD2 might be the D (5 bases). This CDR3 is 17 amino acids long. V shed 0 bases and J shed 2 bases, with 13 bases lying between them. Germline V lookup: CDR1 WSHSY, CDR2 SAAADI. The CDR3 bases are TGCGCCAGCAGTGAGTCGGCGGGCTTAGGTAACACCGGGGAGCTGTTTTTT. Translating it yields CASSESAGLGNTGELFF.

V usage is TRBV30 and J usage is TRBJ2-4; D may match TRBD1 or TRBD2 (5 bases each). The CDR3 contains 15 residues. Looked up from germline, CDR1 is GTSNPN and CDR2 is SVGIG (reference sequence). Trimming removed 7 bases at V and 2 bases at J, with 18 bases between. As DNA, the CDR3 is TGTGCCTACACCGGACTGGGGCTAACCAAAAACATTCAGTACTTC. Protein: CAYTGLGLTKNIQYF.

J is TRBJ1-1 and V is TRBV7-9; weak D call: TRBD1 (5 bases). CDR3 length: 12 amino acids. Per the germline V gene, CDR1 is SEHNR and CDR2 is FQNEAQ (reference sequence). The V end lost 5 bases, the J end lost 6 bases, and 10 bases lay between the germline ends. The CDR3 DNA reads TGTGCCAGCAGCCCGGACATCCCTGAAGCTTTCTTT. It translates to CASSPDIPEAFF.

This clone was counted a single time. The chain carries TRBV7-2 and TRBJ2-3; TRBD2 matches 9 bases. CDR3 size: 16 residues. V gave up 3 bases and J gave up 6 bases; unmatched junction bases: 10. Per germline, CDR1 SGHTA and CDR2 FQGNSA. Here the CDR3 DNA reads TGTGCCAGCAGCTTCGGGACTAGCCGCTTAGTGGATACGCAGTATTTT. Protein: CASSFGTSRLVDTQYF.

This chain joins TRBV29-1 and TRBJ2-7; D might be TRBD1 (5 bases). Trimming took 4 bases from V and 5 from J, leaving 12 bases between them. The CDR3 spans 12 residues. In germline, CDR1 is SQVTM, CDR2 ANQGSEA. The CDR3 reads CSVAESRDEQYF. CDR3 in DNA: TGCAGCGTTGCGGAGTCCAGGGACGAGCAGTACTTC.

This clone was observed many times. At the DNA level, this CDR3 is encoded by other sequences in the same sample as well. In DNA form, the CDR3 reads TGTGCCATCAGTGAGTCGATGGCTAGCGGGGATCACAATGAGCAGTTCTTC. Translating it yields CAISESMASGDHNEQFF. This chain joins TRBV10-3 and TRBJ2-1; 9 bases are a match to TRBD2. CDR3 length: 17 residues. Germline assignment: CDR1 ENHRY and CDR2 SYGVKD. The V segment lost 0 bases and the J segment 5 bases; nucleotides outside the gene matches: 8.